The 30 T cell receptor beta chains below were found in one sample sequenced in a study of healthy donors' naive CD4 and CD8 T cells. A linear amplification protocol produced the TCR libraries from about 0.45 ug of total RNA. TCRdb ran MiXCR on the reads and lists one entry per CDR3 protein. The sample includes approximately 180,000 distinct CDR3 sequences, over 60% of them seen just once. The sequenced material came from naive CD4+ and CD8+ T cells sorted from blood, pooled from several donors. The source is a pool of human donors in good health; the sample pools cells from several healthy donors.

V usage is TRBV6-5 and J usage is TRBJ2-2, with D maybe TRBD1 (5 bases). The CDR3 contains 15 residues. The V and J ends lost 5 bases and 5 bases respectively, with 15 bases between them. Germline CDR1 reads MNHEY; CDR2 reads SVGAGI. The CDR3 DNA reads as TGTGCCAGCAGTCCACACAGGATAGGTACCGGGGAGCTGTTTTTT. Its translation: CASSPHRIGTGELFF.

The chain has TRBV6-2 or TRBV6-3 and TRBJ1-5; D not certain. The germline gives CDR1 MNHEY, CDR2 SVGEGT. V was cut by 3 bases and J by 1 base, with 10 bases left in between. The CDR3 has 15 amino acids. This CDR3 is CASSYQAMSNQPQHF. The CDR3 region has the DNA TGTGCCAGCAGTTATCAAGCGATGAGCAATCAGCCCCAGCATTTT.

The J gene is TRBJ2-7, the V gene TRBV20-1, with 8 bases matching TRBD1. V lost 4 bases, J lost 4 bases, and 12 bases stayed unmatched. The CDR3 spans 15 residues. Germline CDR1 and CDR2: DFQATT and SNEGSKA (reference sequence). CDR3 nucleotide sequence: TGCAGTGCTACACCCGGGACAGGTGTCTATTACGAGCAGTACTTC. It yields the protein CSATPGTGVYYEQYF.

This rearrangement joins TRBV29-1 to TRBJ1-1; D uncertain. Trimming removed 6 bases at V and 0 bases at J, with 8 bases between. Germline V gene sequence: CDR1 SQVTM, CDR2 ANQGSEA. This CDR3 is 12 amino acids long. The CDR3 is CSVYSMNTEAFF. In nucleotides, the CDR3 is TGCAGCGTCTACTCCATGAACACTGAAGCTTTCTTT.

Concerning this clonotype itself: Relative to the germline gene, one junction end is altered; a read error may explain this. The chain joins TRBV4-3 to TRBJ2-2; D is possibly TRBD1 (6 bases). CDR1 LGHNA and CDR2 YSLEER come from the germline V gene. The CDR3 sequence is 18 residues long. In DNA form, the CDR3 reads TGCGCCAGCAGCCAGGGGTCCACACGGAAATGGGACACTGGGGAGCTGTTTTTT. Amino acid sequence: CASSQGSTRKWDTGELFF.

The count of this clonotype is one. The chain employs TRBV30 and TRBJ1-2; TRBD1 matches at 7 bases. Germline assignment: CDR1 GTSNPN and CDR2 SVGIG (reference sequence). The ends lost 1 base at V and 4 bases at J; junction bases unmatched: 3. There are 13 residues in the CDR3. CDR3 nucleotide sequence: TGTGCCTGGAGTGAAACAGGGGTCTATGGCTACACCTTC. As protein: CAWSETGVYGYTF.

This clonotype was seen a few times. J is TRBJ2-1 and V is TRBV29-1; no clear D. Trimming removed 0 bases from V and 7 bases from J, with 10 bases in between. Germline V gene sequence: CDR1 SQVTM, CDR2 ANQGSEA. The CDR3 sequence is 13 residues long. CDR3 DNA sequence: TGCAGCGTTGAAGATCTCGAAAGAAATGAGCAGTTCTTC. It encodes CSVEDLERNEQFF.

This sequence joins TRBV27 and TRBJ2-7; the D gene is possibly TRBD2 (5 bases). The CDR3 has 14 amino acids. Germline V lookup: CDR1 MNHEY, CDR2 SMNVEV (reference sequence). The germline V and J ends were trimmed by 3 bases and 0 bases, with 9 bases remaining between them. The CDR3 loop is CASSLIGSSYEQYF. CDR3 bases: TGTGCCAGCAGTTTGATAGGGAGCTCCTACGAGCAGTACTTC.

The V call is TRBV2, the J call TRBJ1-3; D is undetermined. The ends were cut back, 2 bases at V and 3 bases at J, with 17 bases in the middle. The germline gives CDR1 SNHLY, CDR2 FYNNEI. This CDR3 has 17 residues. The CDR3 nucleotides read TGTGCCAGCAGTGAATGGGCAGCCAGCGGGTTTGGAAACACCATATATTTT. Residues: CASSEWAASGFGNTIYF.

The chain uses TRBV6-5 and TRBJ2-3, with 7 bases matching TRBD1. V gave up 11 bases and J gave up 3 bases; unmatched junction bases: 5. Germline assignment: CDR1 MNHEY and CDR2 SVGAGI. The CDR3 loop spans 12 amino acids. CDR3 in DNA: TGTGCCTCTCGACAGGGAACAGATACGCAGTATTTT. Translation gives CASRQGTDTQYF.

The V gene is TRBV6-5, the J gene TRBJ1-2; D possibly corresponds to TRBD1 (6 bases). V lost 6 bases and J lost 0, with 20 bases in between. The CDR3 has 17 amino acids. Germline CDR1 is MNHEY and CDR2 is SVGAGI. The chain's CDR3 is CASRRGTFGVSNYGYTF. The CDR3, as DNA: TGTGCCAGCAGGAGAGGGACATTTGGGGTATCTAACTATGGCTACACCTTC.

The rearrangement links TRBV29-1 to TRBJ2-7, with 7 bases that match TRBD1. CDR1 is SQVTM, CDR2 ANQGSEA, per germline. V lost 1 base to trimming and J lost 0 bases; unmatched junction nucleotides: 9. The CDR3 runs to 16 residues. The CDR3 DNA is TGCAGCGTTGAAGGCGCCAGGGGGTTCCCCTCCTACGAGCAGTACTTC. This sequence encodes CSVEGARGFPSYEQYF.

The chain links TRBV19 to TRBJ2-1; 14 bases are a match to TRBD2. The V gene end was trimmed by 10 bases and the J gene end by 2 bases; junction bases not matched to a gene: 4. CDR3 length equals 15 residues. Germline lookup yields CDR1 LNHDA and CDR2 SQIVND (reference sequence). The CDR3 region has the DNA TGTGCCACCCTGGGACTAGCGGGAGCCTACAATGAGCAGTTCTTC. Residues: CATLGLAGAYNEQFF.

V gene TRBV19 combines with J gene TRBJ1-5, with 8 bases that match TRBD1. This CDR3 is built from 16 residues. Germline assignment: CDR1 LNHDA and CDR2 SQIVND (reference sequence). The trim removed 3 bases at V and 1 base at J, leaving 5 bases unmatched. CDR3 in DNA: TGTGCCAGTAGTATGACAGGGGTAGGAAGCAATCAGCCCCAGCATTTT. Its protein is CASSMTGVGSNQPQHF.

Concerning this clonotype: One junction end disagrees with the germline gene, perhaps due to a read error. This chain connects TRBV6-5 to TRBJ2-5; 10 positions agree with TRBD1. The V gene's germline CDR1 is MNHEY and CDR2 SVGAGI. The CDR3 has 15 amino acids. The CDR3 loop reads CASRRDRGFQETRYF. The CDR3 nucleotides read TGTGCCAGCAGACGGGACAGGGGATTCCAAGAGACCCGGTACTTC.

The chain is built from TRBV7-8 and TRBJ2-7; 9 bases agree with TRBD2. Germline V gives CDR1 SGHVS, CDR2 FQNEAQ. CDR3 length: 14 residues. After removal of 5 bases from V and 2 bases from J, the junction contained 4 bases not matched to a gene. In DNA form, the CDR3 reads TGTGCCAGCAGCCGGACTAGCGCCGCCTACGAGCAGTACTTC. Translation: CASSRTSAAYEQYF.

V usage is TRBV5-6 and J usage is TRBJ1-5; D is undetermined. Trimming pared 4 bases from V and 0 bases from J, leaving 11 bases between. Per the germline V gene, CDR1 is SGHDT and CDR2 is YYEEEE. CDR3 size: 15 residues. As DNA, the CDR3 is TGTGCCAGCAGCCTCCGCTCGTATAGCAATCAGCCCCAGCATTTT. It translates to CASSLRSYSNQPQHF.

The chain combines TRBV2 with TRBJ2-3; unclear D gene. Germline values: CDR1 SNHLY, CDR2 FYNNEI. This CDR3 contains 15 residues. Trimming took 7 bases from V and 0 from J, leaving 14 bases between them. The CDR3 protein is CASTLEEFSTDTQYF. The CDR3 DNA sequence: TGTGCCAGCACCCTTGAAGAATTTAGCACAGATACGCAGTATTTT.

The rearrangement links TRBV12-5 to TRBJ2-3; D is unclear. CDR1 LGHNT and CDR2 FRNRAP come from the germline V gene. There are 14 residues in the CDR3. V lost 6 bases and J lost 0, with 10 bases in between. This CDR3 is CASGTDWSTDTQYF. DNA of the CDR3: TGTGCTAGTGGCACAGACTGGAGCACAGATACGCAGTATTTT.

Comment on this clonotype: At one end, the junction sequence differs from germline, possibly due to a read error. The chain carries TRBV6-1 and TRBJ2-2, with D perhaps matching TRBD1 (6 bases). The germline CDR1 and CDR2 sequences are MNHNS and SASEGT. The length of the CDR3 is 15 residues. The CDR3 DNA sequence: TGTGTCAGCAGTGAACATACAGGGACGGGCGGGGAGCTGTTTTTT. It encodes CVSSEHTGTGGELFF.

V gene TRBV27 combines with J gene TRBJ2-2; TRBD2 agrees at 7 bases. CDR3 length equals 14 residues. With V trimmed by 5 bases and J by 5 bases, 5 bases remained unmatched. Germline V gives CDR1 MNHEY, CDR2 SMNVEV (reference sequence). The DNA for the CDR3 is TGTGCCAGCAGTGACGGACTAGGGACCGGGGAGCTGTTTTTT. Amino acid sequence: CASSDGLGTGELFF.

This chain uses TRBV2 with TRBJ1-3, with 12 bases that match TRBD1. Germline values: CDR1 SNHLY, CDR2 FYNNEI. J was trimmed by 4 bases and V by 6 bases; bases with no gene match: 7. CDR3 length: 16 amino acids. CDR3 nucleotides: TGTGCCAGCAGATCCGGGACAGGGGGCGAAGGAAACACCATATATTTT. Encoded protein: CASRSGTGGEGNTIYF.

The V call is TRBV6-6, the J call TRBJ1-1, with D perhaps matching TRBD1 (5 bases). CDR3 length: 14 amino acids. The germline V and J ends were trimmed by 3 bases and 2 bases, with 10 bases remaining between them. Germline-derived CDR1 and CDR2 are MNHNY and SVGAGI (reference sequence). This chain's CDR3 is CASSYSRDNTEAFF. The CDR3 region has the DNA TGTGCCAGCAGTTATTCCCGGGACAACACTGAAGCTTTCTTT.

The V and J genes are TRBV11-2 and TRBJ2-1, with D possibly called TRBD1 or TRBD2 (6 bases each). This CDR3 comprises 14 residues. The germline CDR1 and CDR2 sequences are SGHAT and FQNNGV. V gave up 6 bases and J gave up 7 bases, with 16 bases separating them. CDR3 sequence (DNA): TGTGCCAGCAGGTCTATTCGGGGGCTTAATGAGCAGTTCTTC. Its translation: CASRSIRGLNEQFF. The entire variable domain, with the rest obtained from reference TRBV11-2 and TRBJ2-1, is as follows: EAGVAQSPRYKIIEKRQSVAFWCNPISGHATLYWYQQILGQGPKLLIQFQNNGVVDDSQLPKDRFSAERLKGVDSTLKIQPAKLEDSAVYLCASRSIRGLNEQFFGPGTRLTVL.

This rearrangement joins TRBV27 to TRBJ2-7; 8 bases are shared with TRBD1. The germline V gene encodes CDR1 MNHEY and CDR2 SMNVEV (reference sequence). The length of the CDR3 is 14 residues. After removal of 3 bases from V and 2 bases from J, the junction contained 3 bases not matched to a gene. The CDR3: CASSFDRGPYEQYF. The CDR3 DNA sequence: TGTGCCAGCAGTTTCGACAGGGGTCCCTACGAGCAGTACTTC.

The genes are TRBV29-1 and TRBJ2-3; D uncertain. This CDR3 has 10 residues. Trimming removed 7 bases at V and 6 bases at J, with 8 bases between. The V gene's germline CDR1 is SQVTM and CDR2 ANQGSEA. CDR3 in amino acids: CSALVDTQYF. The CDR3 bases are TGCAGCGCCCTCGTGGATACGCAGTATTTT.

J is TRBJ2-5 and V is TRBV20-1; 11 positions match TRBD2. V lost 3 bases, J lost 1 base, and 16 bases stayed unmatched. The CDR3 is 19 residues long. From germline, CDR1 is DFQATT and CDR2 SNEGSKA (reference sequence). DNA of the CDR3: TGCAGTGCTAGTAAACTAGCGGGAGTGGGGGGCCTGTCCCAAGAGACCCAGTACTTC. Protein product: CSASKLAGVGGLSQETQYF.

The rearrangement links TRBV19 to TRBJ1-5; D is unresolved. Germline lookup yields CDR1 LNHDA and CDR2 SQIVND (reference sequence). V lost 3 bases and J 9 bases, leaving 15 bases between the germline ends. The CDR3 has 14 residues. The CDR3 sequence: CASSINPGLGPQHF. CDR3 in DNA: TGTGCCAGTAGTATTAATCCGGGCCTCGGGCCCCAGCATTTT.

The rearrangement joins TRBV6-5 to TRBJ1-1; D not certain. This CDR3 is built from 12 residues. CDR1 and CDR2 (germline): MNHEY, SVGAGI. V was trimmed by 4 bases and J by 7 bases, leaving 10 bases between them. The chain's CDR3 is CASSSQIREAFF. The CDR3, as DNA: TGTGCCAGCAGTTCCCAGATACGTGAAGCTTTCTTT.

In its sample, this clonotype was seen a few times. The chain is built from TRBV29-1 and TRBJ2-7, with D perhaps matching TRBD2 (5 bases). CDR3 length: 11 amino acids. Germline CDR1 is SQVTM and CDR2 is ANQGSEA. V was shortened by 4 bases and J by 5 bases, with 9 bases between the two germline ends. CDR3 sequence: CSVGGIDEQYF. CDR3 coding DNA: TGCAGCGTTGGAGGGATTGACGAGCAGTACTTC.